Below, one TCR beta chain is given with its context. What it binds is unknown. The CDR3 consists of 15 residues. Germline CDR1 is MNHEY and CDR2 is SVGAGI. Trimming removed 7 bases from V and 6 bases from J; junction bases left unmatched: 13. CD4+ T cells specific for antigen were expanded with viral peptide pools by the ViraFEST assay before sequencing. Culture proceeded for roughly ten days, and CD4+ T cells were then isolated. SARS-CoV-2 infection was confirmed by PCR in the person between March and December 2020. The sample originates from a study of vaccination effects on CD4 cells after COVID-19. Looking at the study overall: Of the BNT162b2 and mRNA-1273 vaccines, participants received two doses of one or the other.

The repertoire was sequenced with immunoSEQ multiplex PCR; TCRdb's copy has only in-frame clones and lacks some. The sample contains about 70,000 clones, over 60% of which appear only once. The specimen comprised CD4+ T cells from PBMCs cultured with HIV peptides, sampled before COVID-19 vaccination. This sample's subset: HIV-1 Nef peptide pool negative control/reference culture. The TCR was taken from a human donor who had a prior SARS-CoV-2 infection. This sequence joins TRBV6-5 and TRBJ1-2; 8 bases agree with TRBD1. CDR3 sequence reads: CASIFGTGELDGYTF. CDR3 DNA: TGTGCCAGCATCTTTGGGACAGGCGAATTGGATGGCTACACCTTC.